Following are 22 T cell receptor beta chains from one sample sequenced in a study of cytomegalovirus exposure and HLA in healthy donors (TCRdb year 2017). The library was generated by the immunoSEQ multiplex PCR assay. The multiplex PCR relied on a mix of 60 forward primers for TCR Vbeta segments and 13 reverse primers for TCR Jbeta segments. TCRdb provides this immuneACCESS table in a form limited to in-frame rearrangements. Some clones are lacking; in checked studies, under half of them reflect an unresolved V gene, and why the rest are absent is not known. The sample includes 80,000 to 100,000 clones, with around 81% observed a single time. The ten largest clones represent 4.5% to 5.5% of the sample. The sequenced sample consisted of PBMCs. These receptors were collected from a man between 35 and 55 years old in good health and CMV-seropositive.

This chain joins TRBV2 and TRBJ1-4, with TRBD1 matching over 10 bases. V lost 6 bases to trimming and J lost 5 bases; unmatched junction nucleotides: 3. CDR1 SNHLY and CDR2 FYNNEI come from the germline V gene. The CDR3 sequence is 14 residues long. The CDR3 coding sequence is TGTGCCAGCAGAAGGGACAGGGGAAATGAAAAACTGTTTTTT. Its protein product is CASRRDRGNEKLFF.

The rearrangement uses TRBV6-5 and TRBJ2-5, with D tentatively TRBD2 (7 bases). The J call may be faulty, since TRBJ2-7 better matches the DNA end. Germline V lookup: CDR1 MNHEY, CDR2 SVGAGI. The CDR3 is 15 residues long. DNA of the CDR3: TGTGCCAGCAGCCCTACTTGGGGGGGCGAATACGAGCAGTACTTC. Protein: CASSPTWGGEYEQYF.

The chain uses TRBV7-3 and TRBJ2-3; perhaps TRBD1 as D (5 bases). Trimming cost V 5 bases and J 1 base, with 10 bases left between them. CDR1 is SGHTA and CDR2 is FQGTGA in the germline V gene. The length of the CDR3 is 14 residues. The chain's CDR3 is CASSRQSGTDTQYF. In DNA, the CDR3 is TGTGCCAGCAGCCGACAGTCGGGCACAGATACGCAGTATTTT.

This clone was seen just once. The chain couples TRBV30 to TRBJ1-5; possibly TRBD1 for D (6 bases). CDR1 GTSNPN and CDR2 SVGIG come from the germline V gene (reference sequence). This CDR3 contains 14 residues. V lost 1 base and J lost 2, with 9 bases in between. CDR3 region: CAWSESGGNQPQHF. The CDR3 nucleotides read TGTGCCTGGAGTGAGTCAGGGGGCAATCAGCCCCAGCATTTT.

The chain employs TRBV6-1 and TRBJ2-3; 8 nucleotides agree with TRBD2. Trimming removed 5 bases from V and 4 bases from J; junction bases left unmatched: 5. CDR3 length: 14 amino acids. Germline CDR1 MNHNS, CDR2 SASEGT. The CDR3 loop is CASSTGTRADTQYF. The CDR3 nucleotides are TGTGCCAGCAGTACCGGGACTAGAGCAGATACGCAGTATTTT.

For the CDR3, the DNA is TGTGCCAGCAGTCTCCGACAGGCCGTGGGCACTGAAGCTTTCTTT. It codes for CASSLRQAVGTEAFF. V usage is TRBV27 and J usage is TRBJ1-1; perhaps TRBD1 as D (6 bases). Germline assignment: CDR1 MNHEY and CDR2 SMNVEV (reference sequence). The CDR3 sequence is 15 residues long. The V and J ends lost 5 bases and 4 bases respectively, with 17 bases between them.

This clone was seen a few times. This sequence joins TRBV7-6 and TRBJ1-5; TRBD1 agrees at 7 bases. V lost 3 bases to trimming and J lost 3 bases; unmatched junction nucleotides: 5. The CDR3 runs to 15 residues. Germline CDR1 and CDR2: SGHVS and FNYEAQ. The CDR3 DNA sequence: TGTGCCAGCAGCTTGGGTGGGACAGACAATCAGCCCCAGCATTTT. This gives the protein CASSLGGTDNQPQHF.

The chain uses TRBV7-2 and TRBJ1-3; D not certain. CDR1 is SGHTA and CDR2 is FQGNSA in the germline V gene. The CDR3 spans 15 residues. V was clipped by 4 bases and J by 0 bases, with 10 bases between them. The CDR3 coding sequence is TGTGCCAGCAGCTACGGACTCAGCTCTGGAAACACCATATATTTT. Amino acid sequence: CASSYGLSSGNTIYF.

The rearrangement joins TRBV2 to TRBJ1-1; unclear D gene. The CDR3 has 10 amino acids. Germline V gene sequence: CDR1 SNHLY, CDR2 FYNNEI. V dropped 0 bases and J dropped 13 bases, with 6 bases sitting between them. CDR3 sequence (DNA): TGTGCCAGCAGTGAAGCAACAAGTTTCTTT. Translated: CASSEATSFF. The complete variable domain, with remaining parts taken from reference TRBV2 and TRBJ1-1, reads EPEVTQTPSHQVTQMGQEVILRCVPISNHLYFYWYRQILGQKVEFLVSFYNNEISEKSEIFDDQFSVERPDGSNFTLKIRSTKLEDSAMYFCASSEATSFFGQGTRLTVV.

V usage is TRBV28 and J usage is TRBJ2-2; D possibly corresponds to TRBD2 (7 bases). Deletions cut 7 bases from V and 5 bases from J, with 17 bases between. The germline V gene encodes CDR1 MDHEN and CDR2 SYDVKM. This CDR3 has 15 amino acids. CDR3 in amino acids: CASTTSGGRTGELFF. The CDR3 region has the DNA TGTGCCAGCACCACCTCGGGGGGCAGGACCGGGGAGCTGTTTTTT.

This rearrangement joins TRBV6-5 to TRBJ1-6, with a possible D match to TRBD1 (6 bases). With 5 bases removed from V and 13 bases from J, the gap between germline ends came to 12 bases. The CDR3 sequence is 12 residues long. Germline values: CDR1 MNHEY, CDR2 SVGAGI. This CDR3 reads CASSPPGDPLHF. CDR3 DNA sequence: TGTGCCAGCAGTCCTCCAGGGGACCCCCTCCACTTT.

The chain employs TRBV5-4 and TRBJ2-3; no definite D call. V gave up 1 base and J gave up 1 base, with 13 bases separating them. CDR1 and CDR2 from the germline V gene are SGHNT and YYREEE (reference sequence). This CDR3 comprises 16 residues. CDR3 DNA sequence: TGTGCCAGCAGCTTGACGGCAGCTCGGGGCACAGATACGCAGTATTTT. Translation gives CASSLTAARGTDTQYF. The entire variable domain, with the rest obtained from reference TRBV5-4 and TRBJ2-3, is as follows: ETGVTQSPTHLIKTRGQQVTLRCSSQSGHNTVSWYQQALGQGPQFIFQYYREEENGRGNFPPRFSGLQFPNYSSELNVNALELDDSALYLCASSLTAARGTDTQYFGPGTRLTVL.

The J gene is TRBJ1-4, the V gene TRBV7-2; 7 nucleotides agree with TRBD1. In germline, CDR1 is SGHTA, CDR2 FQGNSA. V shed 5 bases, J shed 7 bases, and the junction held 4 bases outside the gene matches. The CDR3 runs to 13 residues. In DNA, the CDR3 is TGTGCCAGCAGCCGGACAGGCGTTGAAAAACTGTTTTTT. It yields the protein CASSRTGVEKLFF.

This clone appeared once. J is TRBJ2-7 and V is TRBV7-9, with TRBD1 matching 7 bases. With 6 bases clipped from V and 3 bases from J, the junction kept 8 bases outside the gene matches. CDR1 is SEHNR and CDR2 is FQNEAQ in the germline V gene (reference sequence). The CDR3 covers 14 residues. CDR3 sequence (DNA): TGTGCCAGCAGACCCACAGGGGACAGCTACGAGCAGTACTTC. Its protein product is CASRPTGDSYEQYF. The full variable domain, rest sourced from reference TRBV7-9 and TRBJ2-7, is DTGVSQNPRHKITKRGQNVTFRCDPISEHNRLYWYRQTLGQGPEFLTYFQNEAQLEKSRLLSDRFSAERPKGSFSTLEIQRTEQGDSAMYLCASRPTGDSYEQYFGPGTRLTVT.

The chain carries TRBV6-4 and TRBJ2-7; no firm D call. CDR1 is MRHNA and CDR2 is SNTAGT in the germline V gene. V lost 4 bases and J 1 base, leaving 11 bases between the germline ends. CDR3 size: 14 residues. CDR3 nucleotides: TGTGCCAGCAGTGTCGAGGTAGGATCCTACGAGCAGTACTTC. It is translated as CASSVEVGSYEQYF.

This clone occurred a few times. The chain links TRBV10-3 to TRBJ1-1, with D perhaps matching TRBD1 (5 bases). The CDR3 loop spans 14 amino acids. Germline CDR1 ENHRY, CDR2 SYGVKD. The ends were cut back, 7 bases at V and 4 bases at J, with 16 bases in the middle. The CDR3 region is CAIKAEVGGTEAFF. CDR3 DNA sequence: TGTGCCATCAAGGCGGAGGTGGGGGGCACTGAAGCTTTCTTT.

V usage is TRBV27 and J usage is TRBJ2-5; TRBD1 is a possible D gene (5 bases). The CDR3 totals 15 residues. Germline CDR1 reads MNHEY; CDR2 reads SMNVEV (reference sequence). Trimming pared 0 bases from V and 0 bases from J, leaving 8 bases between. DNA for the CDR3: TGTGCCAGCAGTTTATCAGCAGGGTACCAAGAGACCCAGTACTTC. Protein product: CASSLSAGYQETQYF.

The chain has TRBV27 and TRBJ1-1, with D hard to call. V was shortened by 5 bases and J by 7 bases, with 14 bases between the two germline ends. There are 13 residues in the CDR3. Germline-derived CDR1 and CDR2 are MNHEY and SMNVEV (reference sequence). The CDR3 coding sequence is TGTGCCAGCAGTACCTGGGCGGAGGGTGAAGCTTTCTTT. This codes for CASSTWAEGEAFF.

V is TRBV27 and J is TRBJ1-2; no firm D call. CDR1 and CDR2 (germline): MNHEY, SMNVEV (reference sequence). The CDR3 totals 15 residues. V was trimmed by 9 bases and J by 4 bases, leaving 21 bases between them. CDR3 residues: CASKFASGPSYGYTF. The CDR3 nucleotides are TGTGCCAGTAAATTCGCGTCTGGTCCGTCCTATGGCTACACCTTC.

The V call is TRBV6-5, the J call TRBJ1-2; D not resolved. This CDR3 comprises 13 residues. The ends were cut back, 6 bases at V and 5 bases at J, with 13 bases in the middle. Germline CDR1 MNHEY, CDR2 SVGAGI. This CDR3 reads CASRESVDYGYTF. The CDR3 DNA follows: TGTGCCAGCAGGGAGAGTGTGGATTATGGCTACACCTTC.

J is TRBJ1-1 and V is TRBV2, with unresolved D. Germline lookup yields CDR1 SNHLY and CDR2 FYNNEI. The CDR3 covers 11 residues. With 3 bases removed from V and 7 bases from J, the gap between germline ends came to 6 bases. CDR3 DNA: TGTGCCAGCAGTGAGGCAGATGAAGCTTTCTTT. It yields the protein CASSEADEAFF.

This clone was counted only a few times. CDR3 in DNA: TGTGCCAGCAGCCCAAACGGGGCGGGAAACACCGGGGAGCTGTTTTTT. Translated, it gives CASSPNGAGNTGELFF. J is TRBJ2-2 and V is TRBV7-3; D might be TRBD2 (6 bases). CDR1 is SGHTA, CDR2 FQGTGA, per germline. V was trimmed by 5 bases and J by 2 bases, leaving 15 bases between them. The CDR3 runs 16 residues.